The sample holds many counts of the clone carrying this T cell receptor (beta chain). The data belong to a study of shared clonotypes between healthy human individuals. Method: immunoSEQ multiplex PCR; TCRdb's copy keeps in-frame clones and lacks some. The repertoire holds roughly 200,000 clones, with approximately 62% as singletons. Germline-derived CDR1 and CDR2 are SGHRS and YFSETQ. V shed 0 bases and J shed 2 bases, with 12 bases lying between them. The CDR3 runs to 16 residues. This chain links TRBV5-1 with TRBJ2-1, with D unresolved. This receptor was taken from a man aged 25 to 40 in good health. Sequencing was done on a sample of memory CD4+ T cells sorted from blood. Subset of the sample: CD45RA-negative fraction. Here the CDR3 reads CASSLVSHLTYNEQFF. The CDR3 DNA reads TGCGCCAGCAGCTTGGTTAGCCACTTAACCTACAATGAGCAGTTCTTC.